These 18 T cell receptor beta chains share one sample of origin, sequenced in a study of OX40 agonist ivuxolimab in advanced cancers. Measured with immunoSEQ multiplex PCR; TCRdb has only the in-frame clones, and not every one. The repertoire holds roughly 53,000 clones, with approximately 84% as singletons. The sequencing here drew on CD4+ or CD8+ T cells sorted from blood, taken in a trial of the OX40 agonist ivuxolimab. These receptors all come from an adult with an advanced solid tumor such as melanoma, head and neck, liver or kidney cancer.

The CDR3 DNA follows: TGTGCCAGCACTTACACCGAGGACACTGAAGCTTTCTTT. Protein product: CASTYTEDTEAFF. The chain has TRBV6-1 and TRBJ1-1; D not resolved. From germline, CDR1 is MNHNS and CDR2 SASEGT. V was trimmed by 7 bases and J by 3 bases, leaving 12 bases between them. The CDR3 is 13 amino acids.

This clone was seen just once. The CDR3 spells CASSQVAGSYGYTF. The CDR3 DNA reads TGTGCCAGCAGCCAAGTTGCAGGATCCTATGGCTACACCTTC. This chain links TRBV14 with TRBJ1-2, with no clear D. The CDR3 length is 14 residues. Germline V gene lookup returns CDR1 SGHDN and CDR2 FVKESK. V dropped 1 base and J dropped 4 bases, with 10 bases sitting between them.

The chain links TRBV4-1 to TRBJ2-7; TRBD1 matches 8 bases. CDR1 and CDR2 (germline): MGHRA, YSYEKL. V shed 1 base, J shed 2 bases, and the junction held 7 bases outside the gene matches. The CDR3 spans 16 residues. The CDR3 DNA reads TGCGCCAGCAGCCAAGCTCCGGGACAGGCTACCTACGAGCAGTACTTC. Protein sequence: CASSQAPGQATYEQYF.

The rearrangement joins TRBV27 to TRBJ2-4, with a weak D call TRBD2 (5 bases). The CDR3 consists of 17 residues. V shed 5 bases and J shed 0 bases, with 17 bases lying between them. The germline gives CDR1 MNHEY, CDR2 SMNVEV (reference sequence). The CDR3, as DNA: TGTGCCAGCAGTACCCCGGGAAGGGATTTAGCCAAAAACATTCAGTACTTC. Protein product: CASSTPGRDLAKNIQYF.

CDR3 DNA: TGTGCCAGTACGAATCGGAGACAGGGCATCTCTGGGGCCAACGTCCTGACTTTC. Translation: CASTNRRQGISGANVLTF. This sequence joins TRBV19 and TRBJ2-6; 7 bases align to TRBD1. CDR1 is LNHDA, CDR2 SQIVND, per germline (reference sequence). V lost 7 bases to trimming and J lost 0 bases; unmatched junction nucleotides: 12. The CDR3 length is 18 residues.

The chain employs TRBV19 and TRBJ2-1; 9 bases fit TRBD2. The CDR3 extends over 16 amino acids. CDR1 and CDR2 (germline): LNHDA, SQIVND (reference sequence). Unmatched junction bases numbered 10, after V lost 1 base and J lost 9 bases. CDR3 amino acids: CASSIGGRAVIGEQFF. CDR3 bases: TGTGCCAGTAGTATAGGCGGGAGGGCCGTGATAGGTGAGCAGTTCTTC. The variable domain in full, completed from reference TRBV19 and TRBJ2-1, reads DGGITQSPKYLFRKEGQNVTLSCEQNLNHDAMYWYRQDPGQGLRLIYYSQIVNDFQKGDIAEGYSVSREKKESFPLTVTSAQKNPTAFYLCASSIGGRAVIGEQFFGPGTRLTVL.

The J gene is TRBJ2-7, the V gene TRBV7-9; D gene unclear. Trimming removed 7 bases at V and 0 bases at J, with 10 bases between. This CDR3 is built from 13 residues. Germline CDR1 and CDR2: SEHNR and FQNEAQ (reference sequence). The CDR3 nucleotides read TGTGCCAGCACCTCCTCTAGCTCCTACGAGCAGTACTTC. Encoded protein: CASTSSSSYEQYF.

The chain recombines TRBV29-1 with TRBJ2-7; 14 nucleotides agree with TRBD2. There are 15 residues in the CDR3. V shed 5 bases, J shed 4 bases, and the junction held 7 bases outside the gene matches. Per the germline V gene, CDR1 is SQVTM and CDR2 is ANQGSEA. CDR3 sequence: CSVRLGTSGSYEQYF. In DNA form, the CDR3 reads TGCAGCGTTCGACTAGGGACTAGCGGGAGTTACGAGCAGTACTTC.

The V gene is TRBV19, the J gene TRBJ1-2; D not resolved. This CDR3 comprises 11 residues. Germline loops: CDR1 LNHDA, CDR2 SQIVND (reference sequence). The V end lost 4 bases, the J end lost 8 bases, and 8 bases lay between the germline ends. In nucleotides, the CDR3 is TGTGCCAGTAGTAGGGGTGTCGGCTACACCTTC. Translating it yields CASSRGVGYTF.

This chain links TRBV5-4 with TRBJ2-1; a possible D gene is TRBD2 (5 bases). The CDR3 consists of 15 residues. V lost 4 bases and J 3 bases, leaving 14 bases between the germline ends. Germline-derived CDR1 and CDR2 are SGHNT and YYREEE (reference sequence). CDR3 protein: CASSPRGAIYNEQFF. CDR3 DNA: TGTGCCAGCAGCCCCCGGGGAGCGATCTACAATGAGCAGTTCTTC.

The V call is TRBV18, the J call TRBJ2-7; D not certain. There are 13 residues in the CDR3. From germline, CDR1 is KGHSH and CDR2 LQKENI. V lost 2 bases and J lost 2, with 7 bases in between. In nucleotides, the CDR3 is TGTGCCAGCTCACCAACCCGTGCCTACGAGCAGTACTTC. Translating gives CASSPTRAYEQYF.

The V call is TRBV5-1, the J call TRBJ1-1, with D perhaps matching TRBD1 (5 bases). The germline V and J ends were trimmed by 1 base and 2 bases, with 15 bases remaining between them. CDR3 length equals 16 residues. CDR1 and CDR2 (germline): SGHRS, YFSETQ. The CDR3 sequence: CASSLYENRQNTEAFF. The CDR3 nucleotides are TGCGCCAGCAGCTTGTACGAGAACAGGCAAAACACTGAAGCTTTCTTT.

The J gene is TRBJ1-1, the V gene TRBV18; 10 bases are a match to TRBD1. The CDR3 runs to 13 residues. Germline CDR1 is KGHSH and CDR2 is LQKENI. V shed 3 bases, J shed 7 bases, and the junction held 2 bases outside the gene matches. CDR3 DNA sequence: TGTGCCAGCTCACCGGGACAGGGGTTTGAAGCTTTCTTT. Protein product: CASSPGQGFEAFF.

The V and J genes are TRBV6-5 and TRBJ1-2, with 7 nucleotides matching TRBD1. J lost 4 bases, V lost 7 bases, and 9 bases had no gene match. Germline-derived CDR1 and CDR2 are MNHEY and SVGAGI. The CDR3 consists of 14 residues. The DNA of the CDR3 is TGTGCCAGCAACCCGGGACAGCTAAGCTATGGCTACACCTTC. This translates into CASNPGQLSYGYTF.

The chain uses TRBV27 and TRBJ2-5; 9 positions agree with TRBD1. This CDR3 region has 16 residues. CDR1 and CDR2 (germline): MNHEY, SMNVEV (reference sequence). V shed 6 bases and J 3 bases; nucleotides not matched to a gene: 11. The CDR3 here is CASSHWTGEIEETQYF. In nucleotides, the CDR3 is TGTGCCAGCAGCCACTGGACAGGGGAAATAGAAGAGACCCAGTACTTC.

The chain has TRBV19 and TRBJ2-3, with 7 positions matching TRBD1. V shed 4 bases and J 0 bases; nucleotides not matched to a gene: 7. This CDR3 has 16 residues. CDR1 LNHDA and CDR2 SQIVND come from the germline V gene (reference sequence). The CDR3 sequence: CASSNPGQSSTDTQYF. The CDR3 DNA reads as TGTGCCAGTAGTAACCCGGGACAGTCTAGCACAGATACGCAGTATTTT.

The chain couples TRBV19 to TRBJ1-1, with a tentative D call TRBD1 (6 bases). CDR1 and CDR2 from the germline V gene are LNHDA and SQIVND (reference sequence). The CDR3 covers 14 residues. With 7 bases removed from V and 1 base from J, the gap between germline ends came to 13 bases. This CDR3 is CASTSGTKNTEAFF. CDR3 nucleotides: TGTGCCAGTACTTCCGGGACAAAGAACACTGAAGCTTTCTTT.

The chain joins TRBV5-1 to TRBJ1-2; D might be TRBD1 (5 bases). CDR1 is SGHRS, CDR2 YFSETQ, per germline. The V gene lost 0 bases and the J gene lost 2 bases, with 11 bases spanning the gap. There are 15 residues in the CDR3. CDR3: CASSLGGPANYGYTF. The CDR3, as DNA: TGCGCCAGCAGCTTGGGGGGACCGGCCAACTATGGCTACACCTTC.